This T cell receptor beta chain is drawn from a study of precursors of human CD4 cytotoxic T cells (dated by TCRdb to 2017 to 2018). Regarding the complete study: In total, CD4+ memory subsets from about 14 donors went into the bulk TCR-seq analysis. TCR-seq analysis of 14 donors yielded TCRalpha and TCRbeta chain sequences (table S7). Results and caveats for the whole study, not just this receptor: The authors noted that a human observational design cannot definitively establish the direction of differentiation between precursor and effector cells. IL-7Rhigh and IL-7R- TEMRA subsets showed more restricted TCR repertoires, with lower diversity and more expanded clonotypes, than TCM and TEM subsets. A larger fraction of IL-7Rhigh TEMRA clonotypes than of TEM or TCM clonotypes was made up of expanded effector clonotypes. Some bulk TCR-seq comparisons included only 13 of the 14 donors, suggesting not every subset was available for every donor.

The CDR3 covers 15 residues, taking in both the cysteine and the phenylalanine. Only the CDR3 portion is preserved as DNA: 45 bases, with reading frame beginning at the first base. From the germline V gene, CDR1 is LGHNA and CDR2 is YNFKEQ. Germline trimming amounts to 2 bases on V and 7 bases on J, with 7 as the count of junction bases outside the gene matches. This clonotype was detected a few times. No cognate antigen has been identified for it. No much larger clonotype is one base removed from it; base qualities were not supplied. Sequencing was performed on an Illumina MiSeq. As for the authors' bioinformatics: The Shannon-Wiener index, calculated in VDJtools, was used to measure repertoire diversity. A TCRbeta clonotype counted as expanded if its clonotype frequency was 3 or higher. The raw public reads went through TCRdb reprocessing: fastp at Q25, MiXCR clone calling, in-frame beta chains kept. Rows matching on CDR3 protein sequence are summarized as one entry with the most common DNA and genes. TCRdb, not the authors, supplied the V and J calls. This sample holds approximately 800 distinct CDR3 sequences; 18% were observed only once. The ten top clones hold less than 11% of the sample.

To test a precursor-effector relationship among CD4 cytotoxic T cells, bulk UMI-based TCR sequencing was performed on four sorted CD4+ memory subsets (TCM, TEM, IL-7Rhigh TEMRA, IL-7R- TEMRA). Cells were obtained from peripheral blood mononuclear cells that had been isolated from human blood. The sequenced sample was memory CD4+ T cells from blood (PBMCs). This clonotype was sampled from a human donor in good health. The chain is made from TRBV4-2 and TRBJ1-4; 7 bases in the junction line up with TRBD1. The nucleotides read TGTGCCAGCAGCCAAAGGAGGGGACAGATTGAAAAACTGTTTTTT. It translates to CASSQRRGQIEKLFF.